This TCR beta chain was found in a study of CD8+ T cells in alopecia areata. About the study: Recipients were roughly 7-10-week-old female C3H/HeJ mice grafted with skin from roughly 6-13-month-old C3H/HeJ donors with spontaneous alopecia.

Notes on the study in general: Lesional tissue from the scalp (especially in alopecia totalis/universalis) showed higher clonality than normal scalp. Among patients, TCR sharing was less clear than in mice, a difference possibly due in part to HLA diversity in the patient population.

This clone was seen repeatedly, ten times or more. Its target is not known. Gene names follow the mouse nomenclature. The read terminates 4 residues before the CDR3 end, so the remaining end is supplied by the germline J gene. Sequencing relied on a cDNA template that was reverse transcribed from extracted RNA. Here immunoSEQ multiplex PCR was the method, and the copy in TCRdb shows in-frame clones only, minus some. The profile covers more than 90,000 clones, none occurring a single time. The CDR3 is 15 amino acids. Germline loops: CDR1 NNHDY, CDR2 SYVADS. The J segment lost 4 bases and the V segment lost 5 bases, leaving 8 bases of the junction unmatched.

The sequencing sample was made of lesional skin. The TCR comes from a C3H/HeJ mouse with alopecia areata. This mouse strain has H2-k as its MHC haplotype. J is TRBJ1-2 and V is TRBV13-3; TRBD1 matches at 10 bases. The covered CDR3 bases are TGTGCCAGCAGCGAGGACAGGGGGAAGGGCTCC. This translates into CASSEDRGKGS. Given in full, the CDR3 is CASSEDRGKGSDYTF.